This note documents a single T cell receptor (beta chain) sequence. The data stem from a study of technical replicates of blood from several donors. Here immunoSEQ multiplex PCR was the method, and the copy in TCRdb shows in-frame clones only, minus some. The sample records more than 55,000 clones, more than 85% being singletons. The CDR3 is 16 residues long. Trimming removed 1 base from V and 5 bases from J; junction bases left unmatched: 7. The germline V gene has CDR1 MGHRA and CDR2 YSYEKL. V and J are TRBV4-1 and TRBJ2-5; 10 nucleotides match TRBD2. The specimen sequenced was PBMCs. The sequence came from a human donor in good health. Some clones in this sample may be carry-over from other donors' samples. CDR3 in amino acids: CASSQGSGGAWETQYF. The CDR3 coding sequence is TGCGCCAGCAGCCAAGGGAGCGGGGGGGCATGGGAGACCCAGTACTTC.